This is a list of T cell receptor beta chains from one sample in a study of shared clonotypes between healthy human individuals. Assay used: immunoSEQ multiplex PCR; TCRdb lists only in-frame clones, some missing. The table has over a million clones, around 98% seen once; the top ten hold around 0.47%. The sample comprised naive CD4+ T cells sorted from blood. These receptor sequences come from a man aged 25 to 45 in good health. Both conserved end residues are part of each CDR3. Fields, in order: V gene, D gene, J gene, clone size, CDR3 protein, CDR3 DNA. The D gene is left open where the match is weak. Clone sizes are given selectively: once, few, many, or a class where the clone is expanded.

TRBV5-1	NA	TRBJ2-3	NA	CASRFLTSTDTQYF	TGCGCCAGCAGATTCCTTACTAGCACAGATACGCAGTATTTT
TRBV13	TRBD2	TRBJ2-7	NA	CASSPGTSGSYEQYF	TGTGCCAGCAGCCCCGGGACTAGCGGATCCTACGAGCAGTACTTC
TRBV6-1	TRBD1	TRBJ2-3	NA	CASRDRHTDTQYF	TGTGCCAGCAGGGACAGGCACACAGATACGCAGTATTTT
TRBV29-1	NA	TRBJ1-1	NA	CSVVSGANTEAFF	TGCAGCGTTGTTTCGGGAGCGAACACTGAAGCTTTCTTT
TRBV7-8	TRBD1	TRBJ1-5	NA	CASSRAWDRGHSNQPQHF	TGTGCCAGCAGCCGCGCCTGGGACAGGGGCCATTCCAATCAGCCCCAGCATTTT
TRBV7-6	TRBD2	TRBJ2-1	NA	CASSLGLADLNEQFF	TGTGCCAGCAGCTTGGGACTAGCGGACCTCAATGAGCAGTTCTTC
TRBV28	TRBD2	TRBJ2-3	NA	CASSLGLAGEDTQYF	TGTGCCAGCAGTTTAGGACTAGCGGGAGAAGATACGCAGTATTTT
TRBV7-9	NA	TRBJ1-4	NA	CASSFGTGRATNEKLFF	TGTGCCAGCAGCTTTGGGACCGGGAGGGCAACTAATGAAAAACTGTTTTTT
TRBV5-1	TRBD1	TRBJ2-5	NA	CASSLDRGPEETQYF	TGCGCCAGCAGCTTAGACAGGGGGCCTGAAGAGACCCAGTACTTC
TRBV9	TRBD1	TRBJ1-1	NA	CASSVASGQLIGDAEAFF	TGTGCCAGCAGCGTAGCTTCGGGACAGCTTATAGGGGACGCTGAAGCTTTCTTT
TRBV9	NA	TRBJ2-1	NA	CASSVGDLGNEQFF	TGTGCCAGCAGCGTGGGGGACCTCGGCAATGAGCAGTTCTTC
TRBV4-2	NA	TRBJ2-2	NA	CASSSEGSVGELFF	TGTGCCAGCAGCTCAGAGGGTTCGGTCGGGGAGCTGTTTTTT
TRBV9	NA	TRBJ2-1	NA	CASSVRENSYNEQFF	TGTGCCAGCAGCGTCCGGGAGAACTCCTACAATGAGCAGTTCTTC
TRBV18	NA	TRBJ2-5	NA	CASSPGQLQETQYF	TGTGCCAGCTCACCCGGACAGCTCCAAGAGACCCAGTACTTC
TRBV5-1	TRBD2	TRBJ2-6	NA	CASSPGRAAGANVLTF	TGCGCCAGCAGCCCCGGGAGGGCCGCTGGGGCCAACGTCCTGACTTTC
TRBV7-8	TRBD1	TRBJ1-1	NA	CASSFGTGSSEAFF	TGTGCCAGCAGCTTTGGGACAGGGAGTAGTGAAGCTTTCTTT
TRBV15	NA	TRBJ1-5	NA	CATSREGSQPQHF	TGTGCCACCAGCAGAGAAGGCTCGCAGCCCCAGCATTTT
TRBV7-9	TRBD1	TRBJ1-3	NA	CASSFPTGMVNTIYF	TGTGCCAGCAGCTTCCCGACAGGGATGGTGAACACCATATATTTT
TRBV5-4	TRBD2	TRBJ2-7	NA	CASSLGLAGDEQYF	TGCGCCAGCAGCCTAGGACTAGCGGGAGACGAGCAGTACTTC
TRBV5-4	NA	TRBJ1-5	NA	CASSSDYNQPQHF	TGTGCCAGCAGCTCGGACTATAATCAGCCCCAGCATTTT
TRBV18	TRBD1	TRBJ2-7	once	CASSPGTGYEQYF	TGTGCCAGCTCTCCCGGGACAGGCTACGAGCAGTACTTC
TRBV2	TRBD1	TRBJ1-4	NA	CASRAGGRGEKLFF	TGTGCCAGCAGAGCGGGTGGCAGGGGGGAAAAACTGTTTTTT
TRBV5-1	TRBD2	TRBJ2-1	NA	CASSWGSTSGINNEQFF	TGCGCCAGCAGCTGGGGGTCGACTAGCGGGATTAACAATGAGCAGTTCTTC
TRBV2	TRBD2	TRBJ2-1	NA	CASSEVLAGVSEQFF	TGTGCCAGCAGTGAAGTCCTAGCGGGAGTGAGCGAGCAGTTCTTC
TRBV7-3	NA	TRBJ2-2	NA	CASSYDLGGAGELFF	TGTGCCAGCAGCTATGACTTGGGGGGAGCCGGGGAGCTGTTTTTT
TRBV5-1	NA	TRBJ2-5	NA	CASGIKETQYF	TGCGCCAGCGGGATAAAAGAGACCCAGTACTTC
TRBV27	TRBD1	TRBJ2-2	NA	CASSGTRTGVSPGELFF	TGTGCCAGCAGTGGAACGAGGACAGGAGTAAGCCCCGGGGAGCTGTTTTTT
TRBV27	NA	TRBJ2-1	NA	CASSFWRDPYNEQFF	TGTGCCAGCAGTTTTTGGCGGGACCCCTACAATGAGCAGTTCTTC
TRBV9	TRBD1	TRBJ2-7	NA	CASSDGQGTPYEQYF	TGTGCCAGCAGCGACGGACAGGGTACACCCTACGAGCAGTACTTC
TRBV10-3	NA	TRBJ1-1	NA	CAISDSVINTEAFF	TGTGCCATCAGTGATTCTGTGATAAACACTGAAGCTTTCTTT
TRBV14	NA	TRBJ2-7	NA	CASSHTLTHWGHYEQYF	TGTGCCAGCAGCCACACCCTGACCCATTGGGGGCACTACGAGCAGTACTTC
TRBV7-2	NA	TRBJ2-3	NA	CASSLVADTQYF	TGTGCCAGCAGCTTGGTCGCAGATACGCAGTATTTT
TRBV7-9	NA	TRBJ1-4	NA	CASSLAGNEKLFF	TGTGCCAGCAGCTTAGCTGGTAATGAAAAACTGTTTTTT
TRBV6-1	NA	TRBJ1-3	NA	CASSILQGTNTIYF	TGTGCCAGCAGTATCTTACAGGGCACAAACACCATATATTTT
TRBV2	NA	TRBJ2-7	NA	CASSPTDGYEQYF	TGTGCCAGCAGCCCCACGGACGGCTACGAGCAGTACTTC
TRBV12-2	NA	TRBJ2-7	NA	CASRLNPFRLAGPSYEQYF	TGTGCAAGTCGCTTAAACCCTTTTAGGCTAGCGGGACCCTCCTACGAGCAGTACTTC
TRBV9	TRBD2	TRBJ2-3	once	CASSARLAGAPNTQYF	TGTGCCAGCAGCGCCAGACTAGCGGGAGCGCCGAATACGCAGTATTTT
TRBV5-5	NA	TRBJ2-6	NA	CASSLGPRGANVLTF	TGTGCCAGCAGCTTAGGTCCCCGTGGGGCCAACGTCCTGACTTTC
TRBV5-5	NA	TRBJ2-3	NA	CASSLQSFTDTQYF	TGTGCCAGCAGTCTACAGAGTTTCACAGATACGCAGTATTTT
TRBV7-3	TRBD2	TRBJ2-5	NA	CASSSQGGETQYF	TGTGCCAGCAGCTCGCAGGGAGGGGAGACCCAGTACTTC
TRBV13	NA	TRBJ2-2	NA	CASSLTFRDTGELFF	TGTGCCAGCAGCTTAACCTTCAGGGACACCGGGGAGCTGTTTTTT
TRBV7-2	NA	TRBJ1-2	once	CASSVGIYGYTF	TGTGCCAGCAGCGTCGGAATTTATGGCTACACCTTC
TRBV6-5	TRBD1	TRBJ2-5	NA	CASSKRTGEETQYF	TGTGCCAGCAGTAAACGGACAGGGGAAGAGACCCAGTACTTC
TRBV5-1	TRBD2	TRBJ2-1	NA	CASSLIAGSYNEQFF	TGCGCCAGCAGCTTGATAGCGGGATCCTACAATGAGCAGTTCTTC
TRBV11-2	NA	TRBJ2-7	NA	CASSRTHEQYF	TGTGCCAGCAGCCGGACCCACGAGCAGTACTTC
TRBV7-9	NA	TRBJ2-2	NA	CASSPRVLTGELFF	TGTGCCAGCAGCCCCCGGGTCCTAACCGGGGAGCTGTTTTTT
TRBV9	TRBD2	TRBJ2-3	NA	CASSMGLAGSTDTQYF	TGTGCCAGCAGCATGGGACTAGCGGGAAGCACAGATACGCAGTATTTT
TRBV30	NA	TRBJ2-7	NA	CAWSKGGANEQYF	TGTGCCTGGAGTAAGGGGGGTGCCAACGAGCAGTACTTC
TRBV21-1	NA	TRBJ2-7	NA	CASSRLSRGLSYYEQYF	TGTGCCAGCAGCCGCCTATCCCGGGGACTCAGCTACTACGAGCAGTACTTC
TRBV28	NA	TRBJ2-7	once	CASSLSVSYEQYF	TGTGCCAGCAGTTTAAGCGTCTCCTACGAGCAGTACTTC
TRBV29-1	NA	TRBJ2-2	NA	CSVVVWGGDTGELFF	TGCAGCGTTGTGGTGTGGGGTGGGGACACCGGGGAGCTGTTTTTT
TRBV9	NA	TRBJ2-2	NA	CASSVVGTTTGELFF	TGTGCCAGCAGCGTAGTTGGGACCACCACCGGGGAGCTGTTTTTT